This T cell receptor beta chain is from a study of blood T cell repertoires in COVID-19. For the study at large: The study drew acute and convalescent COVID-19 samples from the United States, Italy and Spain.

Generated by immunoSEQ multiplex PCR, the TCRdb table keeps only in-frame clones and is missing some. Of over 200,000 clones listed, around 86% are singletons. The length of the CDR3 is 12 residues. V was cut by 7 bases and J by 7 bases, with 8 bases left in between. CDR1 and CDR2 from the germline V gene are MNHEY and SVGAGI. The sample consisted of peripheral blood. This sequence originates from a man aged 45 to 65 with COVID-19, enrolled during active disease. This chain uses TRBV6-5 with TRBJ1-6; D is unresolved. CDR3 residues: CASKAGNSPLHF. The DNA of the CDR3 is TGTGCCAGCAAGGCGGGGAATTCACCCCTCCACTTT.